This section outlines one TCR beta chain sequence together with its context. Between the trimmed V and J ends, which lost 5 bases and 9 bases, there was a span of 11 bases. Germline V lookup: CDR1 MNHEY, CDR2 SVGEGT. The CDR3 totals 11 residues. The sample belongs to a study of blood T cells in healthy people across ages. For the second PCR, which ran for 7 to 11 cycles, a sample-barcoded 5' primer and a J-beta primer mix were used. TCRdb fed the 5' RACE reads into MiXCR, producing one record per CDR3 protein. The sample includes some 640,000 distinct CDR3 sequences, approximately 50% of them seen just once.

Specimen: blood. This chain uses TRBV6-2 or TRBV6-3 with TRBJ2-7, with D possibly TRBD2 on 5 matching bases. This TCR was recovered from a woman aged 60 to 75 in good health. In DNA form, the CDR3 reads TGTGCCAGCAGTCCTCTAGCACCGCAGTACTTC. This sequence encodes CASSPLAPQYF.